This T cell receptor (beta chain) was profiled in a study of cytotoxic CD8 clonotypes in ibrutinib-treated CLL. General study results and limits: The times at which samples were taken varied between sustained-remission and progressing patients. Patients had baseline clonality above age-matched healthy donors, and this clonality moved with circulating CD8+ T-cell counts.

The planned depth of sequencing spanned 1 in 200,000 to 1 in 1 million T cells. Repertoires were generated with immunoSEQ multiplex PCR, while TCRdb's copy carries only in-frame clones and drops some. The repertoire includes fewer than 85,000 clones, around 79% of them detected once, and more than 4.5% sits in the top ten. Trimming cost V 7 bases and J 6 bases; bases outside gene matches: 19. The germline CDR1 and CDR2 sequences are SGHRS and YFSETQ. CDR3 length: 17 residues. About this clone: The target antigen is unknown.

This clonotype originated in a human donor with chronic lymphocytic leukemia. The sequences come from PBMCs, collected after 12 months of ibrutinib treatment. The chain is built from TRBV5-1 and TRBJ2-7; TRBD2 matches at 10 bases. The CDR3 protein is CASRPQTALAGFTEQYF. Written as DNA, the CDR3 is TGCGCCAGCCGCCCTCAAACCGCACTAGCGGGATTCACCGAGCAGTACTTC.